This T cell receptor (beta chain) came from a study of blood T cell repertoires in COVID-19. Study at large: Collection of acute and convalescent COVID-19 samples took place in the United States, Italy and Spain. Nucleic acid was either cDNA or gDNA, and it came from T cells, B-cell-depleted T cells, or PBMCs.

Original handling: Amplification with reference gene primers provided the estimates of nucleated cell counts. TCRdb's table, derived via immunoSEQ multiplex PCR, lists solely in-frame clones and lacks some. That table is the source of V, J and clone size, and D and trimming were worked out from the DNA. The profile covers some 130,000 clones, with approximately 88% appearing a single time and roughly 2.1% taken by the ten largest. V was pared by 3 bases and J by 2 bases, with 11 bases between. Germline assignment: CDR1 MNHEY and CDR2 SMNVEV (reference sequence). This CDR3 has 14 amino acids. V gene TRBV27 combines with J gene TRBJ2-7; possible D gene TRBD2, 7 bases. The clonotype originates from a man aged 65 to 79 with active COVID-19. Source material: peripheral blood. In nucleotides, the CDR3 is TGTGCCAGCAGTTTCGGCGGGGGCCCCTACGAGCAGTACTTC. Amino acids: CASSFGGGPYEQYF.